Sequencing of this T cell receptor (beta chain) was carried out in a study of T cell changes during pregnancy in multiple sclerosis. The germline CDR1 and CDR2 sequences are LNHDA and SQIVND (reference sequence). V shed 7 bases and J 2 bases; nucleotides not matched to a gene: 4. The length of the CDR3 is 13 residues. Data came from immunoSEQ multiplex PCR; TCRdb stores just in-frame clones and leaves some out. The sample records roughly 120,000 clones, about 93% being singletons. This sequence was found in a female donor with multiple sclerosis, enrolled in a pregnancy study. The chain has TRBV19 and TRBJ1-1; TRBD1 agrees at 7 bases. The sample was peripheral blood, taken in the third trimester of pregnancy. In nucleotides, the CDR3 is TGTGCCAGTAAGGGACAGTTTAACACTGAAGCTTTCTTT. Its translation: CASKGQFNTEAFF.